This record concerns one T cell receptor beta chain sequence. The data are from a study of technical replicates of blood from several donors. Germline V gene data show CDR1 as SGHTA and CDR2 as FQGNSA. Trimming removed 4 bases from V and 2 bases from J; junction bases left unmatched: 1. The CDR3 has 14 residues. Clones were read by immunoSEQ multiplex PCR, and TCRdb kept only the in-frame ones, dropping some. The data contain under 95,000 clones, approximately 94% of them seen just once; the ten biggest clones take up less than 0.3%. The sequenced sample was T cells isolated from PBMCs. This sequence originates from a human donor in good health. The chain uses TRBV7-2 and TRBJ2-7, with 11 bases lining up with TRBD2. CDR3: CASSYSGGAYEQYF. The CDR3 nucleotides read TGTGCCAGCAGCTATAGCGGGGGGGCCTACGAGCAGTACTTC.